This entry describes one T cell receptor beta chain. The antigen remains unidentified. This entry belongs to a study of T cells after yellow fever vaccination. Study in general: SMART-Seq v4 Ultra Low Input served to prepare low-cell-number fractions.

Study-level points and caveats: Clones from primary vaccination mostly reappeared after the booster (roughly 95% CD4, under 90% CD8). Abundant contaminating clonotypes from the bulk population could appear in FACS-sorted repertoires.

One entry per CDR3 protein, called by TCRdb with MiXCR from the 5' RACE reads. The sample includes 250,000 to 300,000 distinct CDR3 sequences, under 15% of them seen just once. Germline V gene sequence: CDR1 SGHRS, CDR2 YFSETQ. V lost 5 bases to trimming and J lost 9 bases, with 12 bases between them. The CDR3 covers 12 residues. The rearrangement links TRBV5-1 to TRBJ2-1, with no clear D. Sequencing was performed on CD4+ T cells sorted from PBMCs, taken 45 days after the yellow fever booster vaccination. The TCR comes from a young man who received the YFV17D yellow fever vaccine. CDR3 in amino acids: CASSYDHGEQFF. In nucleotides, the CDR3 is TGCGCCAGCAGTTATGACCATGGTGAGCAGTTCTTC.